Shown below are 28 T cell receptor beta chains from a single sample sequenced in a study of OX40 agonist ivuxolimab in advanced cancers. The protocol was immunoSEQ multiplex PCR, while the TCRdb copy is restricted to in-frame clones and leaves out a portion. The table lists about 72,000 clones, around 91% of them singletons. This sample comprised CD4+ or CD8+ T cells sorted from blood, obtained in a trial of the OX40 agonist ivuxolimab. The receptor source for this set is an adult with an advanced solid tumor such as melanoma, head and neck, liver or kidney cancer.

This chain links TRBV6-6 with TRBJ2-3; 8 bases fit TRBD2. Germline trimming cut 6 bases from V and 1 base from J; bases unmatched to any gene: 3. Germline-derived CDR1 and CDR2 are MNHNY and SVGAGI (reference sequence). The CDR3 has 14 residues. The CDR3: CASRPAGGTDTQYF. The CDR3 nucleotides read TGTGCCAGCAGGCCAGCGGGGGGCACAGATACGCAGTATTTT.

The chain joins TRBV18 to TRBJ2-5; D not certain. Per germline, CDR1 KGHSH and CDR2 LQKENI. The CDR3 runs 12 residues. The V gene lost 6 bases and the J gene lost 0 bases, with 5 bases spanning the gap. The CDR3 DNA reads TGTGCCAGCTCCCAGAACCAAGAGACCCAGTACTTC. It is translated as CASSQNQETQYF.

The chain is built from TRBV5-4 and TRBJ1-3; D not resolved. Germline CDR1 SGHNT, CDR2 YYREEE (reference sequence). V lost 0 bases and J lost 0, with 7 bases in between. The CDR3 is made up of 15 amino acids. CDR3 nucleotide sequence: TGTGCCAGCAGCTTGGCAGGTTCCTCTGGAAACACCATATATTTT. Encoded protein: CASSLAGSSGNTIYF.

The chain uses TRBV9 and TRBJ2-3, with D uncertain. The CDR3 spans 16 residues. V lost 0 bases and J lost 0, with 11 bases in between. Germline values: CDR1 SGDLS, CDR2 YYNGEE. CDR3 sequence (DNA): TGTGCCAGCAGCGTAGGGGGTAGCTTGAGCACAGATACGCAGTATTTT. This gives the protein CASSVGGSLSTDTQYF.

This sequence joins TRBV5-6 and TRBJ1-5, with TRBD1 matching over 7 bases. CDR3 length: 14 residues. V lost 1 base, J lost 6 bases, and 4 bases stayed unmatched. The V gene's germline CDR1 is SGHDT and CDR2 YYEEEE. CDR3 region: CASSLRAGGQPQHF. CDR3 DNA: TGTGCCAGCAGCTTGCGGGCAGGGGGTCAGCCCCAGCATTTT. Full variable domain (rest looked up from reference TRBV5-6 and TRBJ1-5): DAGVTQSPTHLIKTRGQQVTLRCSPKSGHDTVSWYQQALGQGPQFIFQYYEEEERQRGNFPDRFSGHQFPNYSSELNVNALLLGDSALYLCASSLRAGGQPQHFGDGTRLSIL.

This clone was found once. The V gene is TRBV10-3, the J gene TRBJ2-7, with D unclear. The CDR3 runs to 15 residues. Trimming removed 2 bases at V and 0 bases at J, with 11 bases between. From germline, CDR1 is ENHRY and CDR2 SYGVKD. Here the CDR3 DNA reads TGTGCCATCAGTGAGGCCCACGCCAGCTCCTACGAGCAGTACTTC. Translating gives CAISEAHASSYEQYF.

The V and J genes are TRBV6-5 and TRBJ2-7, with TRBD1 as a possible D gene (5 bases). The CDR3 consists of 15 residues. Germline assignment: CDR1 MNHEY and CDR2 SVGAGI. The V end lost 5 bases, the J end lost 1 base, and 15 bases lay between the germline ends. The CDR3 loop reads CASSLQVQGSYEQYF. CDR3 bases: TGTGCCAGCAGTCTACAAGTTCAGGGTTCCTACGAGCAGTACTTC.

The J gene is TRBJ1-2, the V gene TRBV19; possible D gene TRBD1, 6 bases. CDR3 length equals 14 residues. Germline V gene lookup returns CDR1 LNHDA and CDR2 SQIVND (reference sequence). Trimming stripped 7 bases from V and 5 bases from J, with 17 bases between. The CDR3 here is CASNSRGTLYGYTF. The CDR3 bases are TGTGCCAGTAACTCCCGCGGGACATTGTATGGCTACACCTTC.

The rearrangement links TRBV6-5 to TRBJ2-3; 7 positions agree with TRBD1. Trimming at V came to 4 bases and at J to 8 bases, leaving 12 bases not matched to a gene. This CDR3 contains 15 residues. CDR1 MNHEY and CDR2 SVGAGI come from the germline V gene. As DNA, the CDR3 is TGTGCCAGCAGTTTCGCACAGGGGTACCAATTTACGCAGTATTTT. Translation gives CASSFAQGYQFTQYF.

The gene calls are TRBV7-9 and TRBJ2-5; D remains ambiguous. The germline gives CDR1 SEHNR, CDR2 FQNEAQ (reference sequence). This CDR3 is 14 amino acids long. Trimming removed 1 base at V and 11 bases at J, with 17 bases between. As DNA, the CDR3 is TGTGCCAGCAGCTTAGACCTGATCAGCCACCGGCAGTACTTC. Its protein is CASSLDLISHRQYF.

The CDR3 is CASSMELRVSSEQYF. The DNA for the CDR3 is TGTGCCAGTAGTATGGAGTTACGGGTCTCGAGCGAGCAGTACTTC. The chain has TRBV19 and TRBJ2-7; no firm D call. Trimming took 3 bases from V and 6 from J, leaving 18 bases between them. CDR1 and CDR2 from the germline V gene are LNHDA and SQIVND (reference sequence). This CDR3 is built from 15 residues.

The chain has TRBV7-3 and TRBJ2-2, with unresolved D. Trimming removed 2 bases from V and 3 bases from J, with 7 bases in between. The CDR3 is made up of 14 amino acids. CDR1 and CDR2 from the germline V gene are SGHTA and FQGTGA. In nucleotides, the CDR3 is TGTGCCAGCAGCTTAGCGTCAGACACCGGGGAGCTGTTTTTT. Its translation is CASSLASDTGELFF.

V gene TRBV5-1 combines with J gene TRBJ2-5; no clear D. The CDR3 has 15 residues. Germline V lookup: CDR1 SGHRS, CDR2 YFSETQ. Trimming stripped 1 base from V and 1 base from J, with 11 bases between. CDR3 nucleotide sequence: TGCGCCAGCAGCTTGTTTTTAGGGATCCAAGAGACCCAGTACTTC. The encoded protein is CASSLFLGIQETQYF.

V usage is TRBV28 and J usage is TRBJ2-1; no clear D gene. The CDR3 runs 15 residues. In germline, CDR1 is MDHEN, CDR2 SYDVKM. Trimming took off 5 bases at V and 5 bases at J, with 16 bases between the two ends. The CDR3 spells CASSRRALTDNEQFF. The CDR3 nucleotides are TGTGCCAGCAGTCGAAGAGCCCTGACTGACAATGAGCAGTTCTTC. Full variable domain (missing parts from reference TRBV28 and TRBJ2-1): DVKVTQSSRYLVKRTGEKVFLECVQDMDHENMFWYRQDPGLGLRLIYFSYDVKMKEKGDIPEGYSVSREKKERFSLILESASTNQTSMYLCASSRRALTDNEQFFGPGTRLTVL.

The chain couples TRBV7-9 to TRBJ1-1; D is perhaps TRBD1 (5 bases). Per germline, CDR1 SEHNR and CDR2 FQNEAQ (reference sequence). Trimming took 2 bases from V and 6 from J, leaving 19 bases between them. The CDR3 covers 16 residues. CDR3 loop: CASSLKRAGERPEAFF. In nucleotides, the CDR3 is TGTGCCAGCAGCTTAAAACGGGCGGGGGAACGGCCTGAAGCTTTCTTT.

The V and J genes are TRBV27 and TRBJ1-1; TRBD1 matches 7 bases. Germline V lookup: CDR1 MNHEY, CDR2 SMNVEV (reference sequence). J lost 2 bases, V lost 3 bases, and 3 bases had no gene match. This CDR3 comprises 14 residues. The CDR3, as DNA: TGTGCCAGCAGTTTCAGGGACAGTAACACTGAAGCTTTCTTT. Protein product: CASSFRDSNTEAFF.

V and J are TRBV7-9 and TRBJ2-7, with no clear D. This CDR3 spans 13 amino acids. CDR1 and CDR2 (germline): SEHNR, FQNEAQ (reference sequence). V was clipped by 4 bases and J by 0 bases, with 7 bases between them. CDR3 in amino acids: CASSSAYSYEQYF. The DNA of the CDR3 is TGTGCCAGCAGCTCGGCCTACTCCTACGAGCAGTACTTC.

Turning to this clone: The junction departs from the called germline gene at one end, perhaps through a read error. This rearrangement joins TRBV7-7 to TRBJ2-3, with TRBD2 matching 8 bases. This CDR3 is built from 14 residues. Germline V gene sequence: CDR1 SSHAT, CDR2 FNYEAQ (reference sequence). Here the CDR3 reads CASSSGLASDTQYF. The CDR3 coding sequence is TGTGCTAGCAGCTCCGGACTAGCTTCAGATACGCAGTATTTT. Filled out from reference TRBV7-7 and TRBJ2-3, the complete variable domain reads GAGVSQSPRYKVTKRGQDVTLRCDPISSHATLYWYQQALGQGPEFLTYFNYEAQPDKSGLPSDRFSAERPEGSISTLTIQRTEQRDSAMYRCASSSGLASDTQYFGPGTRLTVL.

The chain's CDR3 is CASSGTGTSSRASTDTQYF. For the CDR3, the DNA is TGTGCCAGCAGCGGAACCGGGACTAGTTCCCGTGCTAGCACAGATACGCAGTATTTT. The chain recombines TRBV21-1 with TRBJ2-3; the table's D call of TRBD2 was not tested on the DNA. TRBV21-1 is flagged as a pseudogene. The CDR3 sequence is 19 residues long.

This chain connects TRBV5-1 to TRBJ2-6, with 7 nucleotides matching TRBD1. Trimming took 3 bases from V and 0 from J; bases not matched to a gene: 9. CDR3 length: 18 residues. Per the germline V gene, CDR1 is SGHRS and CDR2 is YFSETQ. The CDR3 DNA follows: TGCGCCAGCAGCTCGGGACAGCGACTATACTCTGGGGCCAACGTCCTGACTTTC. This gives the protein CASSSGQRLYSGANVLTF.

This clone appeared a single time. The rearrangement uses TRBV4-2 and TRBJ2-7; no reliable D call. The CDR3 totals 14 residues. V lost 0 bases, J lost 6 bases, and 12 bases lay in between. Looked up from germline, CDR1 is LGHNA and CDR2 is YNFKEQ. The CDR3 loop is CASSQDYGVTEQYF. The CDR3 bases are TGTGCCAGCAGCCAAGATTATGGGGTAACCGAGCAGTACTTC.

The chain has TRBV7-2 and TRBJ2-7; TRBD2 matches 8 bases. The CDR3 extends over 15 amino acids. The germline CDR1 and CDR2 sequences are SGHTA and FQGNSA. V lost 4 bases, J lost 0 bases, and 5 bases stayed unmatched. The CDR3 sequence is CASSYSGVSSYEQYF. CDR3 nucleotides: TGTGCCAGCAGCTATAGCGGGGTAAGCTCCTACGAGCAGTACTTC.

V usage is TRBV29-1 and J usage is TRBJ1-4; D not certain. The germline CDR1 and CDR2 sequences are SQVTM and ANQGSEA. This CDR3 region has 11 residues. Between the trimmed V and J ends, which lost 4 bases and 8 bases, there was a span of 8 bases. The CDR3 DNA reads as TGCAGCGTTGCCACCGGAGAAAAACTGTTTTTT. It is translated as CSVATGEKLFF.

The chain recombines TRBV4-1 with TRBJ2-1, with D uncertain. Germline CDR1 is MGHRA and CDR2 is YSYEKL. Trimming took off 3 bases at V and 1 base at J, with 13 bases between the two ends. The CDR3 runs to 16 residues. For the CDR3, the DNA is TGCGCCAGCAGCCAGGTGAACATTGTGTCCTACAATGAGCAGTTCTTC. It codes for CASSQVNIVSYNEQFF.

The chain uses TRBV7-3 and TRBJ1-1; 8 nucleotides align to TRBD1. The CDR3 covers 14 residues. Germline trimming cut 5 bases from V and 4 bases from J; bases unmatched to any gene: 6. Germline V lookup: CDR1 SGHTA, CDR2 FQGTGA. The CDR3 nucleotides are TGTGCCAGCAGCACCCAGGGGGCGGGCACTGAAGCTTTCTTT. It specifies CASSTQGAGTEAFF.

The CDR3 loop reads CASSLGSAGDTEAFF. The CDR3 coding sequence is TGTGCCAGCAGCTTAGGGTCCGCCGGGGACACTGAAGCTTTCTTT. This chain joins TRBV7-3 and TRBJ1-1; D remains ambiguous. V dropped 2 bases and J dropped 3 bases, with 13 bases sitting between them. This CDR3 is 15 amino acids long. Germline V gene sequence: CDR1 SGHTA, CDR2 FQGTGA.

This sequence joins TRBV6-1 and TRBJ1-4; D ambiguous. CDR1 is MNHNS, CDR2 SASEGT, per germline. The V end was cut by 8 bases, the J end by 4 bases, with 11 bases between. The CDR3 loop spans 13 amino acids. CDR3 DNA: TGTGCCAGCGGAGCGGAGCGTAATGAAAAACTGTTTTTT. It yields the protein CASGAERNEKLFF.

The CDR3 DNA follows: TGTGCCAGCAGCCCTCAGGGGACAGGGGCATACGAGCAGTACTTC. Amino acid sequence: CASSPQGTGAYEQYF. This chain uses TRBV4-2 with TRBJ2-7; 10 nucleotides align to TRBD1. Germline CDR1 is LGHNA and CDR2 is YNFKEQ. This CDR3 is built from 15 residues. Trimming at V came to 4 bases and at J to 4 bases, leaving 7 bases not matched to a gene.